This T cell receptor (beta chain) was found in a study of blood T cell repertoires in COVID-19 (dated by TCRdb to the early 2020s). Turning to the overall study: Samples covering the acute and convalescent phases of COVID-19 were provided by collaborators in the United States, Italy and Spain. The dataset comprised deeply sampled blood TCRbeta repertoires from subjects exposed to, actively infected with, or recovered from COVID-19. HLA class I and class II types, where available, came from metadata supplied by the sample provider rather than from assay-based typing. The material from the prospective study consisted of cDNA or gDNA derived from T cells, B-cell-depleted T cells, or PBMCs. Nearly every sample came with metadata listing a de-identified subject ID, COVID-19 status, age in years and sex. Samples came from the ongoing ImmuneRACE study (first 160 participants) plus 1,254 subjects from 6 global collaborators. The repertoires were released in a freely available public database intended as a resource for research on the immune response to SARS-CoV-2. Paper-wide results and their limitations: The quantity of clinical and demographic metadata differed by source and by participant and was supplied without curation.

TCRbeta CDR3 regions were amplified from genomic DNA by means of the immunoSEQ Assay, a bias-controlled multiplex PCR. Per the authors' processing: Nucleated cell counts per sample were estimated from amplification of reference gene primers within the assay. Sequence reads were collapsed and filtered to measure the absolute abundance of every unique TCRbeta CDR3 rearrangement. For each sample, productive Simpson clonality was calculated by taking the square root of Simpson's diversity index across productive rearrangements. Drawn from immuneACCESS, this table holds only the in-frame rearrangements with V and J called that TCRdb kept. Clones are partly lost; checked studies trace under half to an unresolved V gene and leave the rest unexplained. V, J and clone size reflect that table, while D and trimming were determined from the DNA. In this sample the table shows a few hundred thousand clones, under 90% of which occur a single time. Together, the top ten hold 10% of the sample.

Trimming at the junction amounts to 4 bases on V and 1 base on J, and the germline ends lie 14 bases apart. The germline V gene gives CDR1 as MRHNA and CDR2 as SNTAGT. Taken from cysteine to phenylalanine, the CDR3 has 16 residues. Only the CDR3 part of the read is kept: 48 bases, read in frame from the first base. One collaborating source in Seattle enrolled patients during active infection and followed them longitudinally through the course of disease. Each collaborating institution followed its own protocols to collect whole blood in K2EDTA tubes. For TCRbeta analysis, collaborators shipped samples in one of three forms: frozen whole blood, isolated PBMCs, or DNA extracted from either of those sample types. In regard to this clone: Which antigen it targets is not known. The input lacks base qualities; no much larger clone sits a single base away.

The chain is assembled from TRBV6-4 and TRBJ2-1; a weak D assignment points to TRBD2 (5 bases agree). The sample taken for sequencing was peripheral blood. The source is a woman of 80 years or more with COVID-19, enrolled during active disease. The CDR3 amino acid sequence is: CASSGMLAVSYNEQFF. The sequenced DNA: TGTGCCAGCAGTGGTATGCTAGCCGTATCCTACAATGAGCAGTTCTTC.